This TCR beta chain was documented in a study of control samples from healthy donors and cancer patients. The method was immunoSEQ multiplex PCR; TCRdb's version includes in-frame clones alone and lacks a portion of them. The table includes 79,000 or so clones, around 90% detected once. The CDR3 has 13 amino acids. CDR1 and CDR2 from the germline V gene are LGHDT and YNNKEL (reference sequence). Trimming left V 1 base short and J 11 bases short, with 14 bases between. The receptor was derived from a woman aged 45-59 years with colorectal cancer. The sample was PBMCs. The rearrangement links TRBV3-1 (or the pseudogene TRBV3-2) to TRBJ1-1; D possibly corresponds to TRBD1 (6 bases). The CDR3 reads CASSQAGHPTAFF. The CDR3 nucleotides read TGTGCCAGCAGCCAAGCGGGACACCCGACGGCTTTCTTT.